These T cell receptor beta chains were read from a single sample in a study of OX40 agonist ivuxolimab in advanced cancers. Profiled with immunoSEQ multiplex PCR; TCRdb holds only in-frame clones, not every one. The sample contains 65,000 to 95,000 clones, more than 70% of which appear only once. This specimen was CD4+ or CD8+ T cells sorted from blood, taken in a trial of the OX40 agonist ivuxolimab. Receptor source: an adult with an advanced solid tumor such as melanoma, head and neck, liver or kidney cancer. Each CDR3 is given with its conserved first and last residue. Fields, in order: clone size, J gene, D gene, V gene, CDR3 DNA, CDR3 protein. D genes are given only for firm matches. A clone size is listed for some rows: how often the clone was seen (once, few, many), or a class if it is expanded.

. | TRBJ1-1 | . | TRBV30 | TGTGCCTGGAGTGGGCCCGCCGGGACATTGAACACTGAAGCTTTCTTT | CAWSGPAGTLNTEAFF
. | TRBJ1-1 | . | TRBV30 | TGTGCCTGGGGCCCCCCGGGGCGGACTGAAGCTTTCTTT | CAWGPPGRTEAFF
. | TRBJ2-1 | . | TRBV7-2 | TGTGCCAGCAGCTCTCGAGGGGACGATAACAATGAGCAGTTCTTC | CASSSRGDDNNEQFF
. | TRBJ2-5 | . | TRBV6-5 | TGTGCCAGCAGTTACTCGGCCGGAGAGACCCAGTACTTC | CASSYSAGETQYF
. | TRBJ2-5 | . | TRBV7-8 | TGTGCCAGCAGCCAGGGTGCGGAGACCCAGTACTTC | CASSQGAETQYF
. | TRBJ2-3 | TRBD2 | TRBV5-6 | TGTGCCAGCAGCTTGTTCCGTTCTAGCGGGAGACAGAACACAGATACGCAGTATTTT | CASSLFRSSGRQNTDTQYF
. | TRBJ2-3 | . | TRBV7-2 | TGTGCCAGCGGGGCCTACGGGGTTACAGATACGCAGTATTTT | CASGAYGVTDTQYF
. | TRBJ2-1 | . | TRBV10-3 | TGTGCCATCAGCCGAGTCGCGGACAATGAGCAGTTCTTC | CAISRVADNEQFF
. | TRBJ2-7 | TRBD2 | TRBV6-5 | TGTGCCAGCAGTTACAAGGCTAGCGGGGCCTACGAGCAGTACTTC | CASSYKASGAYEQYF
. | TRBJ1-2 | TRBD1 | TRBV4-2 | TGTGCCAGCAGCCAAGATGAAAGACCGGGGACAGGGAGGTATGGCTACACCTTC | CASSQDERPGTGRYGYTF
. | TRBJ1-5 | TRBD1 | TRBV14 | TGTGCCAGCAGCCAAGTGCGGCAGGGGGCGGTTCAGCCCCAGCATTTT | CASSQVRQGAVQPQHF
. | TRBJ2-1 | . | TRBV29-1 | TGCAGCGTTGAAGACAGGGGTAGGACCTACAATGAGCAGTTCTTC | CSVEDRGRTYNEQFF
. | TRBJ2-5 | TRBD1 | TRBV6-6 | TGTGCCAGCAGACCCGCCGCTGGACAGGGGACGGAGACCCAGTACTTC | CASRPAAGQGTETQYF
few | TRBJ2-5 | . | TRBV19 | TGTGCCAGTAGTACCCTCGGGACTTCTCTACAAGAGACCCAGTACTTC | CASSTLGTSLQETQYF
once | TRBJ1-6 | . | TRBV2 | TGTGCCAGCAGTGGAGGGGTTAATTCACCCCTCCACTTT | CASSGGVNSPLHF
. | TRBJ2-3 | TRBD1 | TRBV7-3 | TGTGCCAGCAGCCCCGACAGGGTAGGACCAGATACGCAGTATTTT | CASSPDRVGPDTQYF
. | TRBJ2-1 | . | TRBV7-9 | TGTGCCAGCAGCTTAGGAGAACCCAATGAGCAGTTCTTC | CASSLGEPNEQFF
. | TRBJ2-7 | TRBD2 | TRBV6-5 | TGTGCCAGCAGTTACTCTAGCGGGAGAGCCCACGAGCAGTACTTC | CASSYSSGRAHEQYF
few | TRBJ1-2 | . | TRBV28 | TGTGCCACAACGGACGGTAACTATGGCTACACCTTC | CATTDGNYGYTF
. | TRBJ1-1 | TRBD1 | TRBV2 | TGTGCCAGCAGTGGCCCTTTCGGACAGGGTCGGACTGAAGCTTTCTTT | CASSGPFGQGRTEAFF
. | TRBJ1-4 | . | TRBV2 | TGTGCCAGCAGTGACAGAACTTGGACCCTTGAAAAACTGTTTTTT | CASSDRTWTLEKLFF
. | TRBJ1-2 | . | TRBV9 | TGTGCCAGCAGCGGGGAAGCTAACTATGGCTACACCTTC | CASSGEANYGYTF
. | TRBJ2-2 | TRBD2 | TRBV4-2 | TGTGCCAGCAGCCAGACTAGCTCCGGGGAGCTGTTTTTT | CASSQTSSGELFF
. | TRBJ2-7 | . | TRBV7-9 | TGTGCCAGCAGCCATTCACAGGGGGAGGGGTCTGAGCAGTACTTC | CASSHSQGEGSEQYF
. | TRBJ2-2 | . | TRBV30 | TGTGCCTGGAGTTTCCCGGGGGTGGACGGGGAGCTGTTTTTT | CAWSFPGVDGELFF
. | TRBJ2-5 | TRBD2 | TRBV5-6 | TGTGCCAGCAGCTTGGCGGGACTAGCGGGAGGAGAGACCCAGTACTTC | CASSLAGLAGGETQYF
. | TRBJ1-4 | . | TRBV28 | TGTGCCAGCAGTGCCCTCGTTTCCCCCTCTCTGTTTTTT | CASSALVSPSLFF
few | TRBJ1-6 | . | TRBV28 | TGTGCCACCGATGCAGGGGATTCACCCCTCCACTTT | CATDAGDSPLHF
. | TRBJ2-1 | TRBD1 | TRBV14 | TGTGCCAGCAGCCAAGTAAACCGGGACAGATCGCAGTTCTTC | CASSQVNRDRSQFF
. | TRBJ1-2 | TRBD1 | TRBV28 | TGTGCCAGCATTTCTGGACAGGGACCTTTTGGCTACACCTTC | CASISGQGPFGYTF
. | TRBJ2-3 | . | TRBV5-4 | TGTGCCAGCAGCTCCCACAGGGATGGCACAGATACGCAGTATTTT | CASSSHRDGTDTQYF
. | TRBJ2-7 | TRBD2 | TRBV4-2 | TGTGCCAGCAGCCAAGATTTAGCGGGAGTCGAGCAGTACTTC | CASSQDLAGVEQYF
. | TRBJ2-7 | TRBD1 | TRBV5-1 | TGCGCCAGCAGCCAGCCCGGACAGGGTAGGAACGAGCAGTACTTC | CASSQPGQGRNEQYF
. | TRBJ1-6 | . | TRBV30 | TGTGCCTGGCACCGGGGCCCGAATTCACCCCTCCACTTT | CAWHRGPNSPLHF
. | TRBJ1-2 | . | TRBV4-2 | TGTGCCAGCAGCCAAGAGGGCGCCGGCTATGGCTACACCTTC | CASSQEGAGYGYTF
. | TRBJ2-5 | . | TRBV15 | TGTGCCACCAGCAGAGATCCGAATAGCCAAGAGACCCAGTACTTC | CATSRDPNSQETQYF
once | TRBJ1-2 | . | TRBV28 | TGTGCCAGCAGCATTTCGCCCGCGACTAACTATGGCTACACCTTC | CASSISPATNYGYTF
. | TRBJ1-3 | TRBD1 | TRBV28 | TGTGCCAGCAGTGGGCCGGGACAGGGGTACGGAAACACCATATATTTT | CASSGPGQGYGNTIYF
. | TRBJ1-3 | . | TRBV28 | TGTGCCAGTGCGGTGGTCTCTGGAAACACCATATATTTT | CASAVVSGNTIYF
. | TRBJ2-5 | TRBD2 | TRBV5-6 | TGTGCCAGCAGCTTGTATCGAGCGGGAGTAGGAGAGACCCAGTACTTC | CASSLYRAGVGETQYF
once | TRBJ2-2 | . | TRBV10-1 | TGCGCCAGCAGTGAATATACAACCGGGGAGCTGTTTTTT | CASSEYTTGELFF
. | TRBJ1-1 | . | TRBV18 | TGTGCCAGCTCACCTATGGGGGACTTCATGAACACTGAAGCTTTCTTT | CASSPMGDFMNTEAFF
. | TRBJ2-1 | TRBD2 | TRBV2 | TGTGCCAGCACCACGGGACTAGCGGGAGAGCAGTTCTTC | CASTTGLAGEQFF